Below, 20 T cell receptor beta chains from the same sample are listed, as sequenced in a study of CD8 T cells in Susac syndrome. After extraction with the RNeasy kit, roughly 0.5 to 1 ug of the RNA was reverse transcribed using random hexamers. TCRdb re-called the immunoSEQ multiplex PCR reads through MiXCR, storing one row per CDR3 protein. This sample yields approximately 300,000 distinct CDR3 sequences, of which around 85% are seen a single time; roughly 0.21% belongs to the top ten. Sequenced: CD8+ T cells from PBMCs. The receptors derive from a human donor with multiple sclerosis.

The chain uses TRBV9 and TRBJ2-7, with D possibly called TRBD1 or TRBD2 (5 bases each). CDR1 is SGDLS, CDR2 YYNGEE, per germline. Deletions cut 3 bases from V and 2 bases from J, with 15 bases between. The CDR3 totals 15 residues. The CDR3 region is CASSEGFSEAYEQYF. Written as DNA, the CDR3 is TGTGCCAGCAGCGAGGGGTTTAGCGAAGCCTACGAGCAGTACTTC.

CDR3 sequence (DNA): TGTGCCAGCACAGGGACATACAATCAGCCCCAGCATTTT. The encoded protein is CASTGTYNQPQHF. V is TRBV28 and J is TRBJ1-5; perhaps TRBD1 as D (6 bases). Germline V gene data show CDR1 as MDHEN and CDR2 as SYDVKM. The CDR3 is 13 residues long. V lost 7 bases, J lost 3 bases, and 10 bases lay in between.

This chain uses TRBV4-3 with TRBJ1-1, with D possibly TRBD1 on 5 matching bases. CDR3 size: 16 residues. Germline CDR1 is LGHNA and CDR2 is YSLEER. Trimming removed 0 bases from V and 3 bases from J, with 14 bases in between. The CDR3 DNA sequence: TGCGCCAGCAGCCAAGATCTCAGGGCCCTGGACACTGAAGCTTTCTTT. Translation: CASSQDLRALDTEAFF.

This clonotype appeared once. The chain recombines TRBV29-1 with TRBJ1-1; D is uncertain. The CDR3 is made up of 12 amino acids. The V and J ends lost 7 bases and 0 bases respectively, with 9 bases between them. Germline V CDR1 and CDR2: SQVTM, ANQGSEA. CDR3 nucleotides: TGCAGCGCTATATCTTTGAACACTGAAGCTTTCTTT. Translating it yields CSAISLNTEAFF.

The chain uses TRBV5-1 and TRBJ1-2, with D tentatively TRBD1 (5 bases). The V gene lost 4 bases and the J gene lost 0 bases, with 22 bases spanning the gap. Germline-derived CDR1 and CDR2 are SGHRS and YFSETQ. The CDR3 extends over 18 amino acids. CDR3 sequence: CASSQVGTDHTTNYGYTF. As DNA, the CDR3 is TGCGCCAGCAGCCAAGTTGGGACGGACCATACCACTAACTATGGCTACACCTTC.

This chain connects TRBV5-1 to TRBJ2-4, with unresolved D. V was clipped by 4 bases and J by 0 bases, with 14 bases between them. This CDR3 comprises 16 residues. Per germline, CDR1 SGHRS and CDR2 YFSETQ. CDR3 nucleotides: TGCGCCAGCAGCAAACCCCTAACATCAGCCAAAAACATTCAGTACTTC. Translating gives CASSKPLTSAKNIQYF. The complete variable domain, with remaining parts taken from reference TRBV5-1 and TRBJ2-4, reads KAGVTQTPRYLIKTRGQQVTLSCSPISGHRSVSWYQQTPGQGLQFLFEYFSETQRNKGNFPGRFSGRQFSNSRSEMNVSTLELGDSALYLCASSKPLTSAKNIQYFGAGTRLSVL.

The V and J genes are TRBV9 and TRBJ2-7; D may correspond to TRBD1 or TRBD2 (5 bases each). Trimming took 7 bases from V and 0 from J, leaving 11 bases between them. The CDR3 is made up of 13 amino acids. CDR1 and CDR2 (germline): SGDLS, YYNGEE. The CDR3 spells CASGDGTSYEQYF. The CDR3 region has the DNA TGTGCCAGCGGCGACGGGACCTCCTACGAGCAGTACTTC.

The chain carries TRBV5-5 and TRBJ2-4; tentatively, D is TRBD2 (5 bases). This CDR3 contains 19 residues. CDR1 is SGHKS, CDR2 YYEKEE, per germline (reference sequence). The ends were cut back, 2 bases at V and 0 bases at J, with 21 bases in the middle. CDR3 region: CASSFHPSSGTLAKNIQYF. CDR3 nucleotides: TGTGCCAGCAGCTTCCATCCCTCAAGCGGAACATTAGCCAAAAACATTCAGTACTTC.

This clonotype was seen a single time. The DNA of the CDR3 is TGTGCCAGCAGCCGTGACCCTGAGTGGAGATTCGAGCAGTACTTC. Translated: CASSRDPEWRFEQYF. This chain links TRBV28 with TRBJ2-7; D gene unclear. Germline V lookup: CDR1 MDHEN, CDR2 SYDVKM. V shed 6 bases and J shed 6 bases, with 21 bases lying between them. CDR3 length equals 15 residues.

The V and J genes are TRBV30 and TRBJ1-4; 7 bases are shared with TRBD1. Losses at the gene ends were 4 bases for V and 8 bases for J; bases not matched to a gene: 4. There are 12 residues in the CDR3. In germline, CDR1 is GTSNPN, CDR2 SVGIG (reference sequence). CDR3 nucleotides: TGTGCCTGGACAGGGGGAGAAGAAAAACTGTTTTTT. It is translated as CAWTGGEEKLFF.

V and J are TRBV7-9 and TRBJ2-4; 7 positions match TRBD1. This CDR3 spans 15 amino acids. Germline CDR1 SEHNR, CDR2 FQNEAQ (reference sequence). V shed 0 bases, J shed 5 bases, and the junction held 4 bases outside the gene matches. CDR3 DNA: TGTGCCAGCAGCTTAGCAGGGGGCCGGGAAAACATTCAGTACTTC. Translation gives CASSLAGGRENIQYF.

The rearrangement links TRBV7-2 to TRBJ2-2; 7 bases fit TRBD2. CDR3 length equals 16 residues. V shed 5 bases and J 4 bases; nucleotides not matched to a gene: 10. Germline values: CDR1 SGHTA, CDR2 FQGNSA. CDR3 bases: TGTGCCAGCAGCCCAGCTCGGCTAGCGGTCACCGGGGAGCTGTTTTTT. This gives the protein CASSPARLAVTGELFF.

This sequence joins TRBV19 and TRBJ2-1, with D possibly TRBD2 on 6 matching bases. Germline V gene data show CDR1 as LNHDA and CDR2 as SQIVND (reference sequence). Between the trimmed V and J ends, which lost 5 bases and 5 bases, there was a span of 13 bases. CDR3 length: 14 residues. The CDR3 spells CASSALASHNEQFF. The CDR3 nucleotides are TGTGCCAGTAGTGCGCTAGCGTCCCACAATGAGCAGTTCTTC.

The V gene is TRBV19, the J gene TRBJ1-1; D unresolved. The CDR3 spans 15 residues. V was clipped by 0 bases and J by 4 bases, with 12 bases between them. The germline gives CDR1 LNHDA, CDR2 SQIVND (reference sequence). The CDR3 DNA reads TGTGCCAGTAGTATAGACCCCGGTGGGCGCACTGAAGCTTTCTTT. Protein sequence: CASSIDPGGRTEAFF.

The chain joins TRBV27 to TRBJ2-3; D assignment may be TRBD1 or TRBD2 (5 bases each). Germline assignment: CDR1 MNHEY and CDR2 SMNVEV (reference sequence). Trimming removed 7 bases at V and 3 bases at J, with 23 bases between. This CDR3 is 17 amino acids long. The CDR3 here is CASTSLPGRRMTDTQYF. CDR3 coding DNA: TGTGCCAGCACGTCGTTGCCGGGGCGGAGGATGACAGATACGCAGTATTTT.

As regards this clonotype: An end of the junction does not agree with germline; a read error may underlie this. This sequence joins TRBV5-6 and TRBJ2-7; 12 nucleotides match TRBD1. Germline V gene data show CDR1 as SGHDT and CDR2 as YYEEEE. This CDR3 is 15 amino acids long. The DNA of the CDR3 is TGTGCCAGCAGCCTTACCGGGACAGGGGGCGCGGGGCAGCACTTC. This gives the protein CASSLTGTGGAGQHF.

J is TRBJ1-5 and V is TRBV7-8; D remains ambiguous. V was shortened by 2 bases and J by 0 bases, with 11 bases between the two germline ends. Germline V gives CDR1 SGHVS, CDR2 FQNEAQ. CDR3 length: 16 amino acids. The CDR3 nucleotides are TGTGCCAGCAGCTTAACAAGCTGGGATAGCAATCAGCCCCAGCATTTT. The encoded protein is CASSLTSWDSNQPQHF.

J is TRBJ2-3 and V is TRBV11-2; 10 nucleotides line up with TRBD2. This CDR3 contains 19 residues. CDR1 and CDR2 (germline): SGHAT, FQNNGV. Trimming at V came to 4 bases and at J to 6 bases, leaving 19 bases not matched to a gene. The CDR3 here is CASSSGAGGPGRWFDTQYF. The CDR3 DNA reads TGTGCCAGCAGCTCCGGAGCGGGAGGGCCGGGCCGGTGGTTCGATACGCAGTATTTT.

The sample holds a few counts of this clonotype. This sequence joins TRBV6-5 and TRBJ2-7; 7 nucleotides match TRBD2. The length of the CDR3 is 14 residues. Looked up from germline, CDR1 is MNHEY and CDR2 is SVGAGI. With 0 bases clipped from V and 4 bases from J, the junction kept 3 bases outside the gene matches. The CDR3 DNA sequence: TGTGCCAGCAGTTACTCGACGGGAGGATACGAGCAGTACTTC. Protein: CASSYSTGGYEQYF.

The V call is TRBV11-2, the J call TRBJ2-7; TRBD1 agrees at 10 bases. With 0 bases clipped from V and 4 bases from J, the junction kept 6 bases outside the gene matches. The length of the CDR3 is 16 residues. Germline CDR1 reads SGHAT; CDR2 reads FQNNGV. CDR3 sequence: CASSLDEGTGAYEQYF. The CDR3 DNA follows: TGTGCCAGCAGCTTAGATGAGGGGACAGGGGCGTACGAGCAGTACTTC.